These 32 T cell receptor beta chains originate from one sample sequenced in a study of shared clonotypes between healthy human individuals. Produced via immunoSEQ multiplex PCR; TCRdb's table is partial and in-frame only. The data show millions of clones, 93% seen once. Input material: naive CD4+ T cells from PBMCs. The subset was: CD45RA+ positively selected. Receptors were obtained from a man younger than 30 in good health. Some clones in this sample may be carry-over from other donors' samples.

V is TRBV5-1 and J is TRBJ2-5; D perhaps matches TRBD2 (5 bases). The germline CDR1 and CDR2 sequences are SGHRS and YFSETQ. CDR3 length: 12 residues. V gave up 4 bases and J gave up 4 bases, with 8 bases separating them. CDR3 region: CASSPEVETQYF. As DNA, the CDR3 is TGCGCCAGCAGCCCGGAGGTAGAGACCCAGTACTTC.

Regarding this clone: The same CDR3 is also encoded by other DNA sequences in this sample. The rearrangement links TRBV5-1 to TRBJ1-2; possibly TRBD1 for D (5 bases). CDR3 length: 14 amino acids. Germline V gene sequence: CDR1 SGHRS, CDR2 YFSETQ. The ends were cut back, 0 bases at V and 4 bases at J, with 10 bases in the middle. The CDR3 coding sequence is TGCGCCAGCAGCTTGGCCGAGGGGAGCTATGGCTACACCTTC. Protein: CASSLAEGSYGYTF.

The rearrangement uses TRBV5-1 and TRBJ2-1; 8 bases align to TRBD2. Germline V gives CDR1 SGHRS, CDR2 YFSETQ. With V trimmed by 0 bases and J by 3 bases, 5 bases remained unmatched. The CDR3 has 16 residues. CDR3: CASSLGGGRIYNEQFF. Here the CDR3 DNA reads TGCGCCAGCAGCTTGGGAGGCGGGAGGATCTACAATGAGCAGTTCTTC.

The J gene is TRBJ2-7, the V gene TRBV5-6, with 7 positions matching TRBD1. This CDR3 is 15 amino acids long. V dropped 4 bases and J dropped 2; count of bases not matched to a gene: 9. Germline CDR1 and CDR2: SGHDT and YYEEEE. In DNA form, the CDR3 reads TGTGCCAGCAGCATGGGACAGCTACTCACCTACGAGCAGTACTTC. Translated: CASSMGQLLTYEQYF.

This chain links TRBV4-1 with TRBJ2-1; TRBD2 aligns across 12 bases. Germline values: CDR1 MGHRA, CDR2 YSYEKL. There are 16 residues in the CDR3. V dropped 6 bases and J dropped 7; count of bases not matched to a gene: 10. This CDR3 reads CASRQTSGRSKNEQFF. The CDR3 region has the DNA TGCGCCAGCAGGCAGACTAGCGGGAGAAGTAAAAATGAGCAGTTCTTC.

CDR3 bases: TGCAGCGACAGACGGGGCCGCGGGGTGGTAGAGACCCAGTACTTC. It encodes CSDRRGRGVVETQYF. The V call is TRBV29-1, the J call TRBJ2-5; D is possibly TRBD2 (6 bases). The CDR3 consists of 15 residues. The V end lost 7 bases, the J end lost 4 bases, and 22 bases lay between the germline ends. From germline, CDR1 is SQVTM and CDR2 ANQGSEA.

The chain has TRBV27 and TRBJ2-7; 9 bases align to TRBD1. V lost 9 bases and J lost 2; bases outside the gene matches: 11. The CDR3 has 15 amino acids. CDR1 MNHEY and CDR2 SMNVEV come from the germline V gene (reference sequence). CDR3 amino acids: CARSCGYRGPYEQYF. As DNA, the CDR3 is TGTGCCAGATCATGTGGCTACAGGGGGCCCTACGAGCAGTACTTC.

CDR3 residues: CASSSLWGANQPQHF. The DNA for the CDR3 is TGTGCCAGTAGCTCATTGTGGGGGGCCAATCAGCCCCAGCATTTT. The gene calls are TRBV19 and TRBJ1-5, with D perhaps matching TRBD1 (6 bases). CDR3 length: 15 amino acids. The germline V and J ends were trimmed by 6 bases and 3 bases, with 15 bases remaining between them. CDR1 is LNHDA and CDR2 is SQIVND in the germline V gene (reference sequence).

DNA for the CDR3: TGCAGCGTTGAAACCGGGACAGGGGGTTACAATGAGCAGTTCTTC. Protein product: CSVETGTGGYNEQFF. The genes are TRBV29-1 and TRBJ2-1; 11 bases line up with TRBD1. Trimming took 2 bases from V and 4 from J; bases not matched to a gene: 4. The CDR3 runs 15 residues. Germline V gene lookup returns CDR1 SQVTM and CDR2 ANQGSEA.

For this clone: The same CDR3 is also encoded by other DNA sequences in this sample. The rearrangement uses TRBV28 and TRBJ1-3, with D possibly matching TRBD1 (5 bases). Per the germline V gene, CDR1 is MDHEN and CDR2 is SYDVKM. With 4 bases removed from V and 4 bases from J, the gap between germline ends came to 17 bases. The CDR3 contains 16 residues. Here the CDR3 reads CASSSPLGVSGNTIYF. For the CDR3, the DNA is TGTGCCAGCAGTTCCCCCCTGGGGGTTTCCGGAAACACCATATATTTT.

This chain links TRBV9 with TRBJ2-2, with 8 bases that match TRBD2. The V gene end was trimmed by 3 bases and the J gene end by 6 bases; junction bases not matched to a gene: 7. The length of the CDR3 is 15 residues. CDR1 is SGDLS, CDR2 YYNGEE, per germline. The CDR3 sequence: CASSAGLGYPGELFF. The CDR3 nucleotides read TGTGCCAGCAGCGCGGGACTAGGGTACCCCGGGGAGCTGTTTTTT.

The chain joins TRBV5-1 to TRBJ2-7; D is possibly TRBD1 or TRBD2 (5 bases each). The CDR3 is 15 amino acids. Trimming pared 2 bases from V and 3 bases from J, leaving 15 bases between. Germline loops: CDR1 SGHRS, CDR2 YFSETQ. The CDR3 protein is CASSFVGTENYEQYF. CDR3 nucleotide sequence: TGCGCCAGCAGCTTTGTGGGGACGGAGAACTACGAGCAGTACTTC.

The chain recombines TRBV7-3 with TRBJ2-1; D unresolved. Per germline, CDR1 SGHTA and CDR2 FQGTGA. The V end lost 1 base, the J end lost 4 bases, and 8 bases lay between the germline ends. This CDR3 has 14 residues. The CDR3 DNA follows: TGTGCCAGCAGCTTAAGGGCGGATTACAATGAGCAGTTCTTC. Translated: CASSLRADYNEQFF.

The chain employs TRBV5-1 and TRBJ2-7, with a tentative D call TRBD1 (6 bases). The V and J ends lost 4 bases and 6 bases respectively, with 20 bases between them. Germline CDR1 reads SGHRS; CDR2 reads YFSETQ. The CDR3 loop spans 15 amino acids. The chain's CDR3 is CASSLLTGLSGEQYF. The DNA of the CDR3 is TGCGCCAGCAGCCTACTTACAGGGTTGTCTGGCGAGCAGTACTTC.

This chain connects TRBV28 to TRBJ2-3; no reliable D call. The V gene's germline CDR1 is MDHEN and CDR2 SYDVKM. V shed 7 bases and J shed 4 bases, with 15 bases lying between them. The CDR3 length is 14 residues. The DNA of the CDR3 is TGTGCCAGCACCCAATGGCGAGGCGCAGATACGCAGTATTTT. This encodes CASTQWRGADTQYF.

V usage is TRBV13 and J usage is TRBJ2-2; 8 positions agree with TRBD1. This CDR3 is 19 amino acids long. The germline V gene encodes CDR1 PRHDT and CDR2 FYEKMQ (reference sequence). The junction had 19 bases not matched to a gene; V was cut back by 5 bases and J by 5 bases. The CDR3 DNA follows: TGTGCCAGCAGCAAAAGCCGGGACAGGTGGGGGCCGCGTACCGGGGAGCTGTTTTTT. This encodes CASSKSRDRWGPRTGELFF.

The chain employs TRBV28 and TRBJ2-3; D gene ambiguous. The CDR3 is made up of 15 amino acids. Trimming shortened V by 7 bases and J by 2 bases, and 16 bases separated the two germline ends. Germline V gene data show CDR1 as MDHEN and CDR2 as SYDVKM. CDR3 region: CASTPLEPSTDTQYF. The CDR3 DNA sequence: TGTGCCAGCACCCCCCTTGAACCTTCCACAGATACGCAGTATTTT.

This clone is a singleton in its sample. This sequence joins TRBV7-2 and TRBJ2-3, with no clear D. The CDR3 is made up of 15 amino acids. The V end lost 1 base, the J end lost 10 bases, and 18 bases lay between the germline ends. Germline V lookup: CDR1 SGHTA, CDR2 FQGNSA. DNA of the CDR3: TGTGCCAGCAGCTTAGACCGAGACTTCCCTCGGGCGCAGTATTTT. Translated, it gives CASSLDRDFPRAQYF.

The CDR3 nucleotides read TGTGCCAGCAGTTTACCGGGACGGCACCTTGATACGCAGTATTTT. Its translation: CASSLPGRHLDTQYF. The V gene is TRBV28, the J gene TRBJ2-3; perhaps D is TRBD1 or TRBD2 (5 bases each). The CDR3 covers 15 residues. V shed 2 bases and J shed 6 bases, with 15 bases lying between them. Looked up from germline, CDR1 is MDHEN and CDR2 is SYDVKM.

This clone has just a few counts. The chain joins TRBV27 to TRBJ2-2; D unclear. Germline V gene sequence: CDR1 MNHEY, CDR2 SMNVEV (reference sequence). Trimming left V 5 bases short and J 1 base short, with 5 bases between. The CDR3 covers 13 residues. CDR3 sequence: CASSTQNTGELFF. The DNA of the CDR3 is TGTGCCAGCAGTACCCAGAACACCGGGGAGCTGTTTTTT.

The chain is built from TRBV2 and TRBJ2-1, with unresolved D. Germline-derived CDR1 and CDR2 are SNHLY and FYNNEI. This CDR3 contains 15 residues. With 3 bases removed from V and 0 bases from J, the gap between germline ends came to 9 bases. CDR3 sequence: CASSDRAASYNEQFF. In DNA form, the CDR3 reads TGTGCCAGCAGTGATCGGGCGGCCTCCTACAATGAGCAGTTCTTC. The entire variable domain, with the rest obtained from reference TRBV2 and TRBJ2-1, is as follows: EPEVTQTPSHQVTQMGQEVILRCVPISNHLYFYWYRQILGQKVEFLVSFYNNEISEKSEIFDDQFSVERPDGSNFTLKIRSTKLEDSAMYFCASSDRAASYNEQFFGPGTRLTVL.

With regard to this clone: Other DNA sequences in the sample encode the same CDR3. The CDR3 DNA sequence: TGTGCCAGCAGTCCCCGACTAGCGGGAAGGTACGAGCAGTACTTC. Translation: CASSPRLAGRYEQYF. The V gene is TRBV28, the J gene TRBJ2-7, with TRBD2 matching 11 bases. V gave up 5 bases and J gave up 4 bases; unmatched junction bases: 7. Germline CDR1 and CDR2: MDHEN and SYDVKM. The CDR3 runs to 15 residues.

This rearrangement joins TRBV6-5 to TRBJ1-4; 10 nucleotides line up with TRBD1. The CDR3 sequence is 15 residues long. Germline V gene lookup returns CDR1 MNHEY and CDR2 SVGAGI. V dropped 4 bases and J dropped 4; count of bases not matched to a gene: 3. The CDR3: CASSSGQGNNEKLFF. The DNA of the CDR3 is TGTGCCAGCAGTTCGGGACAGGGGAATAATGAAAAACTGTTTTTT.

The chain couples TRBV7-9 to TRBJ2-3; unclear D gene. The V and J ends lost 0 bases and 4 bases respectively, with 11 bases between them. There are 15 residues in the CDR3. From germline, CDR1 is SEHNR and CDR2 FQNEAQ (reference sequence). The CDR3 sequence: CASSLALGDSDTQYF. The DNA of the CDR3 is TGTGCCAGCAGCTTAGCGCTTGGGGATTCAGATACGCAGTATTTT.

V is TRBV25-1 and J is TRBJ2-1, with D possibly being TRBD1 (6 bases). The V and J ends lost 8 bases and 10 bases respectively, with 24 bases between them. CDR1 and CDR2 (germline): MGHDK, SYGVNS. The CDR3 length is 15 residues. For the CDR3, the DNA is TGTGCCAGCCGCGGTAATAGAGGGGGAACAAGCGAGCAGTTCTTC. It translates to CASRGNRGGTSEQFF.

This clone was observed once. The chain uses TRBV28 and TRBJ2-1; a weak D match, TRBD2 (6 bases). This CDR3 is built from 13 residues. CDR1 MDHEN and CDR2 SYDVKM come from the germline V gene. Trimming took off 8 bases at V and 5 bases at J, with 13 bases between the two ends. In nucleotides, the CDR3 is TGTGCCAGCGGGGACTTAACTCACAATGAGCAGTTCTTC. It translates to CASGDLTHNEQFF.

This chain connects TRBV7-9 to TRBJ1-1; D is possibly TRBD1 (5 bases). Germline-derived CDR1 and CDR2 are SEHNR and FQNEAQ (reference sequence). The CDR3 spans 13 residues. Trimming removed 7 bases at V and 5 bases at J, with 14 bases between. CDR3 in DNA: TGTGCCAGCACCCCGTCGGGGGGGACTGAAGCTTTCTTT. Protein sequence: CASTPSGGTEAFF.

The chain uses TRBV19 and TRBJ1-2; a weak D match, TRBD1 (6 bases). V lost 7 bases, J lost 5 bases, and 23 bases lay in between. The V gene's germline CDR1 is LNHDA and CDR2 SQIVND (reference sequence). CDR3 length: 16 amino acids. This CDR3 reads CASTEEPRGDGYGYTF. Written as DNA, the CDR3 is TGTGCCAGTACCGAGGAGCCCAGGGGAGATGGGTATGGCTACACCTTC.

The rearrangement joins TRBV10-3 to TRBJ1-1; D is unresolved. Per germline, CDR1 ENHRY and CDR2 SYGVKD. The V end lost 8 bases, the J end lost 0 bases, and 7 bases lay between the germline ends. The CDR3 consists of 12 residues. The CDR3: CAIRTLNTEAFF. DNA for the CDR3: TGTGCCATCCGGACTTTGAACACTGAAGCTTTCTTT.

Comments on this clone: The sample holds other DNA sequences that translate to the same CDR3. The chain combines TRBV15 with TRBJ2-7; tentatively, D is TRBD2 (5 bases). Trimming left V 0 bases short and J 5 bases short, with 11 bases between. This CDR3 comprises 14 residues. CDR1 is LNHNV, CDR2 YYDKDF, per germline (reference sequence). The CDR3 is CATSRDRGGDEQYF. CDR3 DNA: TGTGCCACCAGCAGAGATCGGGGTGGGGACGAGCAGTACTTC.

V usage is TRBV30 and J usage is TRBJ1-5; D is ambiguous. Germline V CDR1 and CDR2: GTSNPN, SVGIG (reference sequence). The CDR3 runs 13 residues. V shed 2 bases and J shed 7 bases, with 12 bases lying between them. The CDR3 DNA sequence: TGTGCCTGGAGTAGGGCAGGCGGCCAGCCCCAGCATTTT. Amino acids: CAWSRAGGQPQHF.

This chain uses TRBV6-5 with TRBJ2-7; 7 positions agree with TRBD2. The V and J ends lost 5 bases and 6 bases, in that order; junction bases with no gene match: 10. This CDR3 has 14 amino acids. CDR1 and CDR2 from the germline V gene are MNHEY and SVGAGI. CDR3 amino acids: CASSRLAVLTEQYF. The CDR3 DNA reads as TGTGCCAGCAGTCGCCTAGCGGTACTAACCGAGCAGTACTTC.